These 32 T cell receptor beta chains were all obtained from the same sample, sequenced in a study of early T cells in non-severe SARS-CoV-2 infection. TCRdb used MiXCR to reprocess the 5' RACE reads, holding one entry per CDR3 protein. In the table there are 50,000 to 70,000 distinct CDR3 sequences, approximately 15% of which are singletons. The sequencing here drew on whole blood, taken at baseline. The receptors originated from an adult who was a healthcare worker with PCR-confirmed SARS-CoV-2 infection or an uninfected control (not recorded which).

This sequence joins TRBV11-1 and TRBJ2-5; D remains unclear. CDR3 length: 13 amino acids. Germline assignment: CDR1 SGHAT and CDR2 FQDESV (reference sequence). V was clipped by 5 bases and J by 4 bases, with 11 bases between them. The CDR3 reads CASSHGSIETQYF. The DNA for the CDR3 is TGTGCCAGCAGCCACGGATCGATAGAGACCCAGTACTTC.

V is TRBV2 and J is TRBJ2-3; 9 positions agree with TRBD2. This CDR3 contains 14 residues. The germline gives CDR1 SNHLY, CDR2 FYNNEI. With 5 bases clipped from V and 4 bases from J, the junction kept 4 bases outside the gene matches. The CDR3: CASSRTSDADTQYF. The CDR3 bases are TGTGCCAGCAGTAGGACTAGCGACGCAGATACGCAGTATTTT.

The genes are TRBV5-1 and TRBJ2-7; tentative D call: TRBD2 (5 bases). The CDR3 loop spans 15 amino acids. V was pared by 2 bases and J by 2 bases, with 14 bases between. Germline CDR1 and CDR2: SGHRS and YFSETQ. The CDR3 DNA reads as TGCGCCAGCAGCTTCCAGTCCGGGATTACCTACGAGCAGTACTTC. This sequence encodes CASSFQSGITYEQYF.

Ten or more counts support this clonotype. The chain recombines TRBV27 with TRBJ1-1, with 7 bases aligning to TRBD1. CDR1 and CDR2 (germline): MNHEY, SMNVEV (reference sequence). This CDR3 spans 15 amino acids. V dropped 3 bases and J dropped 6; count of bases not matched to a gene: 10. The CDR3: CASSFLRRQGAEAFF. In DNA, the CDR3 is TGTGCCAGCAGTTTCCTACGGAGACAGGGAGCTGAAGCTTTCTTT.

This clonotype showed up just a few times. The CDR3 sequence: CSARSASGVYEQYF. Written as DNA, the CDR3 is TGCAGTGCTAGATCGGCTAGCGGAGTCTACGAGCAGTACTTC. The rearrangement links TRBV20-1 to TRBJ2-7, with 7 nucleotides matching TRBD2. This CDR3 has 14 residues. Losses at the gene ends were 2 bases for V and 3 bases for J; bases not matched to a gene: 7. The germline gives CDR1 DFQATT, CDR2 SNEGSKA (reference sequence).

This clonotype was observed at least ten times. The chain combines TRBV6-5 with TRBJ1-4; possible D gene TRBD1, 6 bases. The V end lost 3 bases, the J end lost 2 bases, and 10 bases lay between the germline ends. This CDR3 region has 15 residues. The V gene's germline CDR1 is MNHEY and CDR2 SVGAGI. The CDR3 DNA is TGTGCCAGCAGTTATACAGGGTTTACTAATGAAAAACTGTTTTTT. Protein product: CASSYTGFTNEKLFF.

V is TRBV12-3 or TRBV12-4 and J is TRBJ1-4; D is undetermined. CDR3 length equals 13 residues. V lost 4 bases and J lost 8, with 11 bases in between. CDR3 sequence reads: CASSSQIGEKLFF. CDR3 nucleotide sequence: TGTGCCAGCAGTTCCCAGATCGGGGAAAAACTGTTTTTT.

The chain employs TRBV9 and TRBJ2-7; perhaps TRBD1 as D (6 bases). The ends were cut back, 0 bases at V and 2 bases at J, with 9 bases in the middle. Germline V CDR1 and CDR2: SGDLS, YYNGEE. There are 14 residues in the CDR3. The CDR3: CASSVGTDAYEQYF. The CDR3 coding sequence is TGTGCCAGCAGCGTAGGGACAGACGCCTACGAGCAGTACTTC.

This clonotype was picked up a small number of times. CDR3 coding DNA: TGTGCCAGCAGTTTATGGGGTTCTGAAGCTTTCTTT. Protein product: CASSLWGSEAFF. The V call is TRBV12-3 or TRBV12-4, the J call TRBJ1-1; the D is unclear. The CDR3 runs to 12 residues. V was cut by 2 bases and J by 6 bases, with 7 bases left in between.

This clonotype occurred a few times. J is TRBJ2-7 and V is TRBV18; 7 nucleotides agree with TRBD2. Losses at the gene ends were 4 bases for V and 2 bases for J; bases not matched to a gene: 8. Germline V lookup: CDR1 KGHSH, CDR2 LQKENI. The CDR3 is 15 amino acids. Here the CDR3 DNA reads TGTGCCAGCTCACAGGGAGCGGGGACCGCCTACGAGCAGTACTTC. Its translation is CASSQGAGTAYEQYF.

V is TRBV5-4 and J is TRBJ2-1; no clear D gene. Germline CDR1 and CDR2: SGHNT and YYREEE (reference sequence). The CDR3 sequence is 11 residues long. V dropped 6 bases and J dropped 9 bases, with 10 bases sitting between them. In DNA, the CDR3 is TGTGCCAGCACCTTTTGGGGTGAGCAGTTCTTC. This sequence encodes CASTFWGEQFF.

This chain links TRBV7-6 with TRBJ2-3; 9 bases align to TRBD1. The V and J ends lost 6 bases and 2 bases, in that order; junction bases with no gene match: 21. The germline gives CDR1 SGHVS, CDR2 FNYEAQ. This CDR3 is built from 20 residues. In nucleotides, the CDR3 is TGTGCCAGCAGGCTACGGGGACTTCCGGGACAGGGATTGGACACAGATACGCAGTATTTT. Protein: CASRLRGLPGQGLDTDTQYF.

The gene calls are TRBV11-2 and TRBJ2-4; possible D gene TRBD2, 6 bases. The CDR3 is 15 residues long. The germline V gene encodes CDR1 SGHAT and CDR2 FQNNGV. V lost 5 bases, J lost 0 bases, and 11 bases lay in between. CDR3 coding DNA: TGTGCCAGCAGCGTACCGGGACTAGCCAAAAACATTCAGTACTTC. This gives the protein CASSVPGLAKNIQYF.

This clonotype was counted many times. In DNA, the CDR3 is TGCAGCGTTGGGGGACACCGAAGTGTGAACACTGAAGCTTTCTTT. Translated, it gives CSVGGHRSVNTEAFF. V gene TRBV29-1 combines with J gene TRBJ1-1, with D perhaps TRBD1 (6 bases). V lost 4 bases and J 0 bases, leaving 15 bases between the germline ends. CDR1 SQVTM and CDR2 ANQGSEA come from the germline V gene. The CDR3 covers 15 residues.

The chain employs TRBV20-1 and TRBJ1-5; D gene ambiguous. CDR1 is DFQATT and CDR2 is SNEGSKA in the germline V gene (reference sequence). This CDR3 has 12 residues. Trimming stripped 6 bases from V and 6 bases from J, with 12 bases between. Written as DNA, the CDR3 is TGCAGTGCCAGACGGTCAGGTCAGCCCCAGCATTTT. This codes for CSARRSGQPQHF.

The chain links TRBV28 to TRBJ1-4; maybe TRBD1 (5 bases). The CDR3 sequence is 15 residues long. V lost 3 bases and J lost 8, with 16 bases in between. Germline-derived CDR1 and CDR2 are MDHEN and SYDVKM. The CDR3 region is CASSFFKPGREKLFF. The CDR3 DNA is TGTGCCAGCAGTTTTTTCAAGCCAGGGAGGGAAAAACTGTTTTTT.

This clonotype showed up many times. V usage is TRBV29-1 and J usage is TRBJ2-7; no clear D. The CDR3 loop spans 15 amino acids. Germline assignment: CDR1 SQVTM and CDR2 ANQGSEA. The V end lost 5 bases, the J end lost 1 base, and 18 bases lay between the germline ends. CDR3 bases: TGCAGCGTTTTGTCGGGCGGACGACTTTCCTACGAGCAGTACTTC. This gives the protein CSVLSGGRLSYEQYF.

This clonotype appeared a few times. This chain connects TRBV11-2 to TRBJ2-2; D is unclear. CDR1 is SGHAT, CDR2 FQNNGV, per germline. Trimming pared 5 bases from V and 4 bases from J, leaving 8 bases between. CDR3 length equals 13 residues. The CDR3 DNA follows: TGTGCCAGCAGCAGCGACGTCACCGGGGAGCTGTTTTTT. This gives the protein CASSSDVTGELFF.

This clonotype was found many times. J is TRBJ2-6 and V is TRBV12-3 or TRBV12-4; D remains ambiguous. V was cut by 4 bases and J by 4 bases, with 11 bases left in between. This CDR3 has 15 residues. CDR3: CASSSQAAGANVLTF. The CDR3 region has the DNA TGTGCCAGCAGTTCTCAGGCAGCCGGGGCCAACGTCCTGACTTTC.

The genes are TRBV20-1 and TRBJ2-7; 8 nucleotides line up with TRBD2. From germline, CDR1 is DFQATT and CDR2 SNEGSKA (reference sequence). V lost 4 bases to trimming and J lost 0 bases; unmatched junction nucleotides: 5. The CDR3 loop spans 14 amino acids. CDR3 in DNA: TGCAGTGCTACCGGCGGGGGGAGCTCCTACGAGCAGTACTTC. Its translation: CSATGGGSSYEQYF.

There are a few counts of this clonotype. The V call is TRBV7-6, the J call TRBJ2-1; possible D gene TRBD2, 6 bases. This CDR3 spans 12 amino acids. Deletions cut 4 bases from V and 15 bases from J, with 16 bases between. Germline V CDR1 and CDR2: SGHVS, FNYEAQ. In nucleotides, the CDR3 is TGTGCCAGCAGCTACGGAGGGGTAGAAAGGTTCTTC. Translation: CASSYGGVERFF.

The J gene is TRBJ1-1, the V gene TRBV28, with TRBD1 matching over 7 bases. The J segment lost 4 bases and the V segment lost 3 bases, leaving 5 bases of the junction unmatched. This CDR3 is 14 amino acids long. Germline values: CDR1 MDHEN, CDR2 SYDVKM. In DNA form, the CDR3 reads TGTGCCAGCAGTTTCACAGGGGCGCCCACTGAAGCTTTCTTT. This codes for CASSFTGAPTEAFF.

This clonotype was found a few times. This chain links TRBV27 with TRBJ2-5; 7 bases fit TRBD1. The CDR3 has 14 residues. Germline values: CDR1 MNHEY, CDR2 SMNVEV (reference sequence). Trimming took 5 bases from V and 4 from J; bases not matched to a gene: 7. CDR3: CASSRRDSLETQYF. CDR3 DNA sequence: TGTGCCAGCAGTAGAAGGGACAGCCTAGAGACCCAGTACTTC.

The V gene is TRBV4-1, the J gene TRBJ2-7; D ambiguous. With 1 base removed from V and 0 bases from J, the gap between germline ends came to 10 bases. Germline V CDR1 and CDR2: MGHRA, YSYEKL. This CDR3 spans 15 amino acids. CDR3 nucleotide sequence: TGCGCCAGCAGCCAAGTCTGGACGGACTCCTACGAGCAGTACTTC. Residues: CASSQVWTDSYEQYF.

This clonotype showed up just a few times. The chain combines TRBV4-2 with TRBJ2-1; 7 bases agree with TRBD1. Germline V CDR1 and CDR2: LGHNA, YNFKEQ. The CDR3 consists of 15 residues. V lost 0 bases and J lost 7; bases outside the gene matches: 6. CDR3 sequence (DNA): TGTGCCAGCAGCCAAGACTTCGACAGGGCAAATGAGCAGTTCTTC. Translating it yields CASSQDFDRANEQFF.

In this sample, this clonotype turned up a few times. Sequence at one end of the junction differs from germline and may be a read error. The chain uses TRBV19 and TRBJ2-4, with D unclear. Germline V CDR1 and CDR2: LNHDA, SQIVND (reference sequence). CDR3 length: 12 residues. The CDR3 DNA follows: TGTGCCAGCAGTATATCCAGGAACATTCAGTACTTC. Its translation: CASSISRNIQYF. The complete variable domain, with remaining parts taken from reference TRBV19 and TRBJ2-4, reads DGGITQSPKYLFRKEGQNVTLSCEQNLNHDAMYWYRQDPGQGLRLIYYSQIVNDFQKGDIAEGYSVSREKKESFPLTVTSAQKNPTAFYLCASSISRNIQYFGAGTRLSVL.

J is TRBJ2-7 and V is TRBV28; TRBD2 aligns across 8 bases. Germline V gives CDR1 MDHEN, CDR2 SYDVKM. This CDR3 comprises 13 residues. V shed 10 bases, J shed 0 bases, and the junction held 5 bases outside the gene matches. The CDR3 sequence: CATVSGTSYEQYF. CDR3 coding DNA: TGTGCCACGGTTAGCGGGACCTCCTACGAGCAGTACTTC.

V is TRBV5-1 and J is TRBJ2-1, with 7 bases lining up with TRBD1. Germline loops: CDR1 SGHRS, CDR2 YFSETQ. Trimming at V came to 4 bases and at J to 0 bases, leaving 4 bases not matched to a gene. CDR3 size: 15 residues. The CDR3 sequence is CASSLTGDSYNEQFF. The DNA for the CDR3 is TGCGCCAGCAGCCTTACAGGGGACTCCTACAATGAGCAGTTCTTC.

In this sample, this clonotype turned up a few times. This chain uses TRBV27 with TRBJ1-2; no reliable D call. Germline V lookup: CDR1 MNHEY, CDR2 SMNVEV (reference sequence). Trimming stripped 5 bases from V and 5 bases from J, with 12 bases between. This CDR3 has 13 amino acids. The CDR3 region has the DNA TGTGCCAGCAGTAAAAACAAGTTATATGGCTACACCTTC. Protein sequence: CASSKNKLYGYTF.

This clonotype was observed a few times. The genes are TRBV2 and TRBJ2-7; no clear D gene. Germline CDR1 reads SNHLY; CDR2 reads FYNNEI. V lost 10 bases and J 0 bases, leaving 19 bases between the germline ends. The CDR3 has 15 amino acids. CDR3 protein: CAIPVAGPDSYEQYF. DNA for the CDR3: TGTGCCATCCCTGTCGCCGGACCCGACTCCTACGAGCAGTACTTC. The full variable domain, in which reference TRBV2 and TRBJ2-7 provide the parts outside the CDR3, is EPEVTQTPSHQVTQMGQEVILRCVPISNHLYFYWYRQILGQKVEFLVSFYNNEISEKSEIFDDQFSVERPDGSNFTLKIRSTKLEDSAMYFCAIPVAGPDSYEQYFGPGTRLTVT.

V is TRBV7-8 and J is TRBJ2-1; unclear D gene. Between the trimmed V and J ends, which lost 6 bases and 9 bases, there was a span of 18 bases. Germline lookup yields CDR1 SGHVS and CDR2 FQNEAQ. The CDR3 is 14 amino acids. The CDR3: CASRQSAGVSEQFF. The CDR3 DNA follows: TGTGCCAGCAGGCAGAGCGCCGGAGTGAGTGAGCAGTTCTTC.

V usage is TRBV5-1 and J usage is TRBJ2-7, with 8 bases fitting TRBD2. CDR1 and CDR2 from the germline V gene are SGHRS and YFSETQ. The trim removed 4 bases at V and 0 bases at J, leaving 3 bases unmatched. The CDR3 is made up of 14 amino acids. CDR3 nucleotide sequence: TGCGCCAGCAGCCTTAGCGGGAACTCCTACGAGCAGTACTTC. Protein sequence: CASSLSGNSYEQYF.